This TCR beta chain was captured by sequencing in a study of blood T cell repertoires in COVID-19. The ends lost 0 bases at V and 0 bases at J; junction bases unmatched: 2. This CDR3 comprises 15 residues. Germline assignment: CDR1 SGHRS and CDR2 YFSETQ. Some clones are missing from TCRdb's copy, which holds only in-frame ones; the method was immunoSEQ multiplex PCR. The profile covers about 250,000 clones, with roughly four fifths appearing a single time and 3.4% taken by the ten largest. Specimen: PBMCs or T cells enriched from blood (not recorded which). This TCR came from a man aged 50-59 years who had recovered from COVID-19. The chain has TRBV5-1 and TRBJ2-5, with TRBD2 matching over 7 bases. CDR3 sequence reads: CASSLGGGDQETQYF. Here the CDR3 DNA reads TGCGCCAGCAGCTTGGGTGGGGGGGACCAAGAGACCCAGTACTTC. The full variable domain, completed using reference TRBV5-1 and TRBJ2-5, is KAGVTQTPRYLIKTRGQQVTLSCSPISGHRSVSWYQQTPGQGLQFLFEYFSETQRNKGNFPGRFSGRQFSNSRSEMNVSTLELGDSALYLCASSLGGGDQETQYFGPGTRLLVL.